These 16 T cell receptor beta chains originate from one sample sequenced in a study of T cells after yellow fever vaccination. TCRdb analysed the 5' RACE reads with MiXCR anew, one entry per CDR3 protein. The data show a few hundred thousand distinct CDR3 sequences, 6.9% seen once. Sequencing was performed on CD4+ T cells sorted from PBMCs, taken 15 days after the yellow fever booster vaccination. These receptors were collected from a man aged 30 to 39 who received the YFV17D yellow fever vaccine.

About this clonotype itself: Mismatch with germline at one junction end may stem from a read error. The V call is TRBV7-2, the J call TRBJ1-3, with a possible D match to TRBD1 (6 bases). CDR1 and CDR2 from the germline V gene are SGHTA and FQGNSA. This CDR3 is 16 amino acids long. DNA for the CDR3: TGTGCCCGCAGCTCTTACAGGGCGCTCTCTGGAAACACCATATATTTT. This gives the protein CARSSYRALSGNTIYF.

As DNA, the CDR3 is TGTGCCAGCGGTGGGTCGGCCCAAAGTCTTTACGAGCAGTACTTC. Translated, it gives CASGGSAQSLYEQYF. The chain uses TRBV28 and TRBJ2-7; no definite D call. The germline gives CDR1 MDHEN, CDR2 SYDVKM. The V gene lost 8 bases and the J gene lost 4 bases, with 21 bases spanning the gap. This CDR3 region has 15 residues.

This clonotype was counted ten times or more. This rearrangement joins TRBV10-1 to TRBJ2-2; no reliable D call. Germline V gene sequence: CDR1 WNHNN, CDR2 SYGVQD (reference sequence). The CDR3 spans 13 residues. V was cut by 5 bases and J by 6 bases, with 10 bases left in between. The CDR3 reads CASSQSVAGELFF. DNA of the CDR3: TGCGCCAGCAGTCAATCCGTGGCCGGGGAGCTGTTTTTT.

The chain is built from TRBV7-3 and TRBJ2-2; TRBD2 aligns across 9 bases. Unmatched junction bases numbered 9, after V lost 3 bases and J lost 1 base. This CDR3 contains 18 residues. Per germline, CDR1 SGHTA and CDR2 FQGTGA. CDR3 protein: CASSFSPAGGVNTGELFF. The CDR3 coding sequence is TGTGCCAGCAGCTTTTCGCCCGCGGGGGGGGTGAACACCGGGGAGCTGTTTTTT.

This clonotype was observed a handful of times. The J gene is TRBJ1-4, the V gene TRBV7-9; D remains ambiguous. This CDR3 spans 16 amino acids. Germline V gene lookup returns CDR1 SEHNR and CDR2 FQNEAQ (reference sequence). The V end was cut by 5 bases, the J end by 0 bases, with 13 bases between. CDR3 amino acids: CASSPKIYTTNEKLFF. The CDR3 nucleotides read TGTGCCAGCAGCCCAAAGATCTACACAACTAATGAAAAACTGTTTTTT.

This clonotype came up a few times. The J gene is TRBJ1-5, the V gene TRBV6-6; D uncertain. Germline CDR1 MNHNY, CDR2 SVGAGI (reference sequence). Trimming removed 6 bases from V and 10 bases from J, with 10 bases in between. This CDR3 has 11 residues. CDR3 nucleotide sequence: TGTGCCAGCAGCCATGATAGTCCCCAGCATTTT. It yields the protein CASSHDSPQHF.

This clonotype was detected only a few times. Germline is not matched at one junction end, which may reflect a read error. The chain couples TRBV7-9 to TRBJ2-7, with D uncertain. The CDR3 length is 8 residues. Per the germline V gene, CDR1 is SEHNR and CDR2 is FQNEAQ (reference sequence). The CDR3 region is CASRPRSF. The CDR3 DNA sequence: TGTGCCAGCCGGCCCCGGTCCTTC.

The V gene is TRBV19, the J gene TRBJ2-5; 14 nucleotides agree with TRBD2. Germline trimming cut 7 bases from V and 10 bases from J; bases unmatched to any gene: 11. Germline-derived CDR1 and CDR2 are LNHDA and SQIVND (reference sequence). The CDR3 consists of 15 residues. CDR3 sequence reads: CASTLRGTSGSIQYF. The CDR3 region has the DNA TGTGCCAGTACCCTCCGAGGGACTAGCGGGAGTATCCAGTACTTC.

This clonotype was detected ten times or more. V is TRBV5-5 and J is TRBJ2-7; D uncertain. V was clipped by 0 bases and J by 1 base, with 5 bases between them. Germline CDR1 is SGHKS and CDR2 is YYEKEE (reference sequence). CDR3 length equals 13 residues. CDR3 DNA: TGTGCCAGCAGCTTGGTTCATTCCTACGAGCAGTACTTC. Amino acids: CASSLVHSYEQYF.

V usage is TRBV18 and J usage is TRBJ2-5; D might be TRBD1 or TRBD2, each matching 5 bases. V was clipped by 2 bases and J by 5 bases, with 15 bases between them. This CDR3 spans 15 amino acids. Germline lookup yields CDR1 KGHSH and CDR2 LQKENI. CDR3: CASSPGPGARETQYF. Here the CDR3 DNA reads TGTGCCAGCTCACCAGGGCCCGGGGCGCGGGAGACCCAGTACTTC.

This clonotype came up many times. The chain is built from TRBV6-2 or TRBV6-3 and TRBJ2-1; no definite D call. V was clipped by 8 bases and J by 8 bases, with 7 bases between them. Germline CDR1 reads MNHEY; CDR2 reads SVGEGT. CDR3 length: 10 residues. CDR3 sequence (DNA): TGTGCCAGCGGCCCCTATGAGCAGTTCTTC. Its protein is CASGPYEQFF.

This clonotype occurred many times. The CDR3 loop is CASSLASSLEDTQYF. The CDR3 DNA reads as TGCGCCAGCAGCTTGGCTAGCAGTCTGGAAGATACGCAGTATTTT. V usage is TRBV5-1 and J usage is TRBJ2-3; maybe TRBD2 (5 bases). Trimming pared 0 bases from V and 5 bases from J, leaving 13 bases between. Germline V gene sequence: CDR1 SGHRS, CDR2 YFSETQ. The CDR3 runs to 15 residues. The complete variable domain, with remaining parts taken from reference TRBV5-1 and TRBJ2-3, reads KAGVTQTPRYLIKTRGQQVTLSCSPISGHRSVSWYQQTPGQGLQFLFEYFSETQRNKGNFPGRFSGRQFSNSRSEMNVSTLELGDSALYLCASSLASSLEDTQYFGPGTRLTVL.

This clonotype was recorded a few times. The chain couples TRBV12-3 or TRBV12-4 to TRBJ2-5; D gene ambiguous. This CDR3 has 12 amino acids. V was pared by 3 bases and J by 5 bases, with 7 bases between. As DNA, the CDR3 is TGTGCCAGCAGTTTGACCTGGGAGACCCAGTACTTC. Protein sequence: CASSLTWETQYF.

This chain links TRBV12-3 or TRBV12-4 with TRBJ2-2; perhaps D is TRBD1 or TRBD2 (5 bases each). Deletions cut 5 bases from V and 1 base from J, with 11 bases between. There are 15 residues in the CDR3. CDR3 amino acids: CASSITRGNTGELFF. CDR3 coding DNA: TGTGCCAGCAGTATTACTAGGGGGAACACCGGGGAGCTGTTTTTT.

The CDR3, as DNA: TGTGCCAGCAGCTCCTGGACCCTAAGAGGGAGGAACACCGGGGAGCTGTTTTTT. It yields the protein CASSSWTLRGRNTGELFF. V gene TRBV11-2 combines with J gene TRBJ2-2; the D gene is possibly TRBD2 (5 bases). Germline V gene lookup returns CDR1 SGHAT and CDR2 FQNNGV. V shed 4 bases and J shed 1 base, with 19 bases lying between them. CDR3 size: 18 residues. The variable domain in full, with the rest retrieved from reference TRBV11-2 and TRBJ2-2, is EAGVAQSPRYKIIEKRQSVAFWCNPISGHATLYWYQQILGQGPKLLIQFQNNGVVDDSQLPKDRFSAERLKGVDSTLKIQPAKLEDSAVYLCASSSWTLRGRNTGELFFGEGSRLTVL.

This clonotype has only a few counts. The J gene is TRBJ2-7, the V gene TRBV21-1; the table's D gene call, TRBD2, was not cross checked with the DNA. TRBV21-1 is a recognized pseudogene. This CDR3 spans 14 amino acids. CDR3 in DNA: TGTGCCAGCAGCAGGACTCTGCTAAGCTACGAGCAGTACTTC. Amino acid sequence: CASSRTLLSYEQYF.